Below, 9 T cell receptor beta chains from the same sample are listed, as sequenced in a study of T cells in Graves' hyperthyroidism and ophthalmopathy (dated by TCRdb to the late 2010s). The library was produced with multiplex PCR. The instrument given in TCRdb is Illumina HiSeq 2000. Amplification of TCR beta CDR3 regions was carried out from RNA transcripts. For the first round of RT-PCR on the TCR CDR3, the HTBI primer set was used together with the Qiagen OneStep RT-PCR kit. The public reads were quality trimmed at Q25 with fastp and then assembled into clones with MiXCR by TCRdb, keeping productive beta chains. Rows are unified per CDR3 protein, each entry keeping the most common DNA and genes. This sample has 550,000 to 600,000 distinct CDR3 sequences in its table, and approximately 15% of those were observed once. The top ten clones comprise about 20% of the sample. Input material: blood. These receptors all come from a woman between 18 and 29 years old with Graves' hyperthyroidism.

This clonotype turned up a few times. The gene calls are TRBV6-1 and TRBJ1-5; D is undetermined. V lost 11 bases to trimming and J lost 7 bases, with 12 bases between them. The length of the CDR3 is 11 residues. Germline CDR1 and CDR2: MNHNS and SASEGT. The CDR3 reads CAYFFTQPQHF. The CDR3 nucleotides read TGTGCCTACTTTTTCACCCAGCCCCAGCATTTT.

In this sample, this clonotype turned up a few times. This chain joins TRBV28 and TRBJ2-2; 11 positions match TRBD2. Losses at the gene ends were 9 bases for V and 0 bases for J; bases not matched to a gene: 0. Germline V gene data show CDR1 as MDHEN and CDR2 as SYDVKM. The CDR3 covers 14 residues. The CDR3 nucleotides are TGTGCCAGGGGACTAGCGGCGAACACCGGGGAGCTGTTTTTT. Its protein is CARGLAANTGELFF.

This clonotype was seen a handful of times. The chain uses TRBV10-3 and TRBJ2-7, with D possibly TRBD2 on 6 matching bases. CDR1 ENHRY and CDR2 SYGVKD come from the germline V gene. The V end was cut by 4 bases, the J end by 2 bases, with 15 bases between. The CDR3 extends over 15 amino acids. Here the CDR3 DNA reads TGTGCCATCAGTGGGGGGGATACCCATCCCTACGAGCAGTACTTC. Its translation is CAISGGDTHPYEQYF.

This clonotype was seen many times. The chain combines TRBV14 with TRBJ2-7; unclear D gene. The length of the CDR3 is 13 residues. With 2 bases removed from V and 1 base from J, the gap between germline ends came to 6 bases. Germline CDR1 SGHDN, CDR2 FVKESK. The CDR3: CASSQLWSYEQYF. CDR3 nucleotides: TGTGCCAGCAGCCAATTATGGTCCTACGAGCAGTACTTC.

This clonotype showed up many times. The chain employs TRBV5-1 and TRBJ1-1; D might be TRBD1 (5 bases). The CDR3 consists of 14 residues. CDR1 is SGHRS and CDR2 is YFSETQ in the germline V gene. V was clipped by 0 bases and J by 5 bases, with 11 bases between them. CDR3 in DNA: TGCGCCAGCAGCTTGGAATGGGGGGGGACTGAAGCTTTCTTT. Translated, it gives CASSLEWGGTEAFF. The full variable domain, its missing parts supplied by reference TRBV5-1 and TRBJ1-1, is KAGVTQTPRYLIKTRGQQVTLSCSPISGHRSVSWYQQTPGQGLQFLFEYFSETQRNKGNFPGRFSGRQFSNSRSEMNVSTLELGDSALYLCASSLEWGGTEAFFGQGTRLTVV.

V and J are TRBV7-3 and TRBJ2-4; TRBD2 might be the D (7 bases). The CDR3 runs 14 residues. V was shortened by 5 bases and J by 6 bases, with 14 bases between the two germline ends. Germline V CDR1 and CDR2: SGHTA, FQGTGA. The CDR3 nucleotides are TGTGCCAGCAGCCGAGGGGGGGGGGGAAACATTCAGTACTTC. It codes for CASSRGGGGNIQYF. Using reference TRBV7-3 and TRBJ2-4 for the parts outside the CDR3, the full variable domain is GAGVSQTPSNKVTEKGKYVELRCDPISGHTALYWYRQSLGQGPEFLIYFQGTGAADDSGLPNDRFFAVRPEGSVSTLKIQRTERGDSAVYLCASSRGGGGNIQYFGAGTRLSVL.

This clonotype occurred many times. V gene TRBV6-1 combines with J gene TRBJ2-7; 9 bases fit TRBD1. Per the germline V gene, CDR1 is MNHNS and CDR2 is SASEGT. V lost 4 bases, J lost 3 bases, and 7 bases stayed unmatched. This CDR3 contains 15 residues. The CDR3 DNA is TGTGCCAGCAGTGTTTATCCGGGACAGGGCTACGAGCAGTACTTC. Translated: CASSVYPGQGYEQYF.

This clonotype was recorded a few times. J is TRBJ1-4 and V is TRBV19; D is possibly TRBD1 (5 bases). The germline gives CDR1 LNHDA, CDR2 SQIVND (reference sequence). The V end lost 9 bases, the J end lost 7 bases, and 18 bases lay between the germline ends. The CDR3 is made up of 14 amino acids. The CDR3 DNA reads TGTGCCAGCTATGGGGGTGCATTCGGTGAAAAACTGTTTTTT. Translated, it gives CASYGGAFGEKLFF. Drawing the rest from reference TRBV19 and TRBJ1-4, the complete variable domain is DGGITQSPKYLFRKEGQNVTLSCEQNLNHDAMYWYRQDPGQGLRLIYYSQIVNDFQKGDIAEGYSVSREKKESFPLTVTSAQKNPTAFYLCASYGGAFGEKLFFGSGTQLSVL.

The chain uses TRBV3-1 and TRBJ1-2; perhaps TRBD1 as D (6 bases). The V end lost 5 bases, the J end lost 3 bases, and 16 bases lay between the germline ends. Germline V gives CDR1 LGHDT, CDR2 YNNKEL (reference sequence). This CDR3 spans 15 amino acids. The CDR3 coding sequence is TGTGCCAGCAGCTCTCGACAGGCCGAATACTATGGCTACACCTTC. It encodes CASSSRQAEYYGYTF. Complete variable domain (other parts from reference TRBV3-1 and TRBJ1-2): DTAVSQTPKYLVTQMGNDKSIKCEQNLGHDTMYWYKQDSKKFLKIMFSYNNKELIINETVPNRFSPKSPDKAHLNLHINSLELGDSAVYFCASSSRQAEYYGYTFGSGTRLTVV.